The 8 T cell receptor beta chains below were found in one sample sequenced in a study of blood T cell repertoires in COVID-19. Libraries were prepared by immunoSEQ multiplex PCR; TCRdb keeps only in-frame clonotypes and omits some of them. In the table there are roughly 130,000 clones, roughly four fifths of which are singletons. What was sequenced was peripheral blood. The receptors here all came from a woman in her 70s with acute or convalescent COVID-19.

The chain's CDR3 is CASSDTGDGGSPLHF. The CDR3 nucleotides are TGTGCCAGCAGTGATACAGGGGACGGGGGTTCACCCCTCCACTTT. The chain is built from TRBV25-1 and TRBJ1-6; 7 positions agree with TRBD1. This CDR3 spans 15 amino acids. The V and J ends lost 3 bases and 9 bases, in that order; junction bases with no gene match: 8. The germline CDR1 and CDR2 sequences are MGHDK and SYGVNS.

J is TRBJ2-7 and V is TRBV30, with 12 nucleotides matching TRBD2. Looked up from germline, CDR1 is GTSNPN and CDR2 is SVGIG (reference sequence). With 4 bases clipped from V and 3 bases from J, the junction kept 10 bases outside the gene matches. This CDR3 is built from 16 residues. CDR3 sequence: CAWTSWTSGVDYEQYV. CDR3 in DNA: TGTGCCTGGACCTCTTGGACTAGCGGGGTTGACTACGAGCAGTACGTC.

V is TRBV15 and J is TRBJ1-3, with D perhaps matching TRBD1 (5 bases). Germline V CDR1 and CDR2: LNHNV, YYDKDF (reference sequence). V shed 3 bases and J shed 3 bases, with 18 bases lying between them. The CDR3 runs 17 residues. The CDR3 spells CATSRDTGVLGGNTIYF. DNA for the CDR3: TGTGCCACCAGCAGGGATACAGGAGTACTCGGTGGAAACACCATATATTTT.

CDR3 loop: CAWSKFIAPGANQPQHF. DNA of the CDR3: TGTGCCTGGAGTAAGTTTATAGCGCCAGGGGCCAATCAGCCCCAGCATTTT. The chain carries TRBV30 and TRBJ1-5, with D possibly matching TRBD1 (6 bases). Germline assignment: CDR1 GTSNPN and CDR2 SVGIG (reference sequence). Trimming cost V 2 bases and J 3 bases, with 20 bases left between them. This CDR3 comprises 17 residues.

The V gene is TRBV6-4, the J gene TRBJ2-7; D unresolved. Trimming took off 8 bases at V and 0 bases at J, with 14 bases between the two ends. Germline-derived CDR1 and CDR2 are MRHNA and SNTAGT. This CDR3 is 14 amino acids long. The CDR3 DNA sequence: TGTGCCAGCCGTCGAGAGCAAGCCTCCTACGAGCAGTACTTC. It encodes CASRREQASYEQYF.

V usage is TRBV6-1 and J usage is TRBJ2-7; maybe TRBD1 (6 bases). This CDR3 contains 14 residues. Germline V gene lookup returns CDR1 MNHNS and CDR2 SASEGT. Trimming took 3 bases from V and 1 from J, leaving 10 bases between them. CDR3 in amino acids: CASSDLDSSYEQYV. As DNA, the CDR3 is TGTGCCAGCAGTGATCTGGACAGTTCCTACGAGCAGTACGTC.

The chain combines TRBV5-1 with TRBJ1-2; 7 bases align to TRBD1. The V gene's germline CDR1 is SGHRS and CDR2 YFSETQ. This CDR3 is 13 amino acids long. Trimming removed 1 base from V and 5 bases from J; junction bases left unmatched: 2. The CDR3 sequence is CASSLTGEYGYTF. The CDR3 DNA sequence: TGCGCCAGCAGCTTGACAGGGGAATATGGCTACACCTTC.

Written as DNA, the CDR3 is TGTGCCAGCTCACCAAAGGAGTCTTTTCACGAGCAGTACTTC. Translation: CASSPKESFHEQYF. The chain combines TRBV18 with TRBJ2-7; D is ambiguous. The germline gives CDR1 KGHSH, CDR2 LQKENI. This CDR3 region has 14 residues. The V end was cut by 2 bases, the J end by 5 bases, with 13 bases between.